The rows below give T cell receptor beta chains drawn from one sample of a study of cytotoxic CD8 clonotypes in ibrutinib-treated CLL. TCRdb keeps only in-frame clones here, not all; method: immunoSEQ multiplex PCR. The profile shows 110,000 to 150,000 clones, about 91% of them singletons. Sequenced material: PBMCs, taken after 12 months of ibrutinib treatment. Receptors were obtained from a human donor with chronic lymphocytic leukemia. CDR3s leave out the opening cysteine and the closing phenylalanine or tryptophan. The size of a clone is reported for some rows only, either as once, few or many, or as a class for expanded clones.

TRBJ2-7 | many | TRBV14 | ASSQGTSLAGEQY
TRBJ2-5 | - | TRBV9 | ASTSGQGIETQY
TRBJ2-7 | - | TRBV29-1 | SVRLAGTAYEQY
TRBJ2-7 | - | TRBV5-1 | ASSLTGNEQY
TRBJ2-3 | - | TRBV11-1 | ASSLRSYDPVTDTQY
TRBJ2-1 | - | TRBV6-5 | ASSSLSRGEQF
TRBJ2-3 | - | TRBV18 | ASSKLAGGSFTDTQY
TRBJ2-1 | - | TRBV6-5 | ASSYDRGSYNEQF
TRBJ1-2 | - | TRBV7-9 | ASSFTSNLNGYT
TRBJ2-3 | many | TRBV11-2 | ASSNSYSTDTQY
TRBJ1-5 | once | TRBV19 | ASSIATGTRNQPQH
TRBJ2-1 | - | TRBV5-4 | ASSLEGRMGNEQF
TRBJ2-3 | - | TRBV9 | ASSLARVGGDTDTQY
TRBJ2-1 | - | TRBV7-3 | ASSSSLGNEQF
TRBJ1-2 | - | TRBV6-4 | ASRHRDGLDGYT
TRBJ1-2 | - | TRBV5-4 | ASSLNRGQGRSGYGYT
TRBJ2-5 | - | TRBV10-1 | ASSERLAGIETQY
TRBJ2-5 | - | TRBV7-2 | ASSSGETQY
TRBJ1-1 | - | TRBV6-6 | ASSYPPGQGNPEAF
TRBJ1-4 | once | TRBV27 | ASTSTGTGEKLF
TRBJ2-1 | - | TRBV28 | ASSLSSAGGGNEQF
TRBJ1-5 | - | TRBV28 | ASSPQGAVQPQH
TRBJ2-1 | - | TRBV19 | ASSYGLAANEQF
TRBJ2-3 | - | TRBV7-2 | ASSFGPADTQY
TRBJ1-5 | - | TRBV2 | ASSEGTGNQPQH
TRBJ1-1 | once | TRBV19 | ASSIYAGSNTEAF
TRBJ2-7 | once | TRBV6-5 | ASRRDASYEQY
TRBJ1-5 | - | TRBV10-3 | AINREEGQPQH
TRBJ2-2 | few | TRBV6-6 | ASTLTAANTGELF
TRBJ2-3 | - | TRBV7-7 | ASSVGLADTDTQY
TRBJ2-1 | - | TRBV27 | ASSLVGRTPYNEQF
TRBJ2-1 | - | TRBV27 | ASSLTPEGLNEQF
TRBJ2-5 | - | TRBV19 | ASSIGGETQY
TRBJ2-4 | - | TRBV4-2 | ASSQVVAKNIQY
TRBJ1-2 | - | TRBV15 | ATSRDLSGGNYGYT
TRBJ2-7 | - | TRBV10-2 | ASSDPSSGRAAYEQY
TRBJ2-7 | - | TRBV7-2 | ASSSRVSGRTNSYEQY
TRBJ2-2 | - | TRBV10-3 | AISESTRTGELF
TRBJ1-2 | - | TRBV27 | ASSGGNSDFYGYT